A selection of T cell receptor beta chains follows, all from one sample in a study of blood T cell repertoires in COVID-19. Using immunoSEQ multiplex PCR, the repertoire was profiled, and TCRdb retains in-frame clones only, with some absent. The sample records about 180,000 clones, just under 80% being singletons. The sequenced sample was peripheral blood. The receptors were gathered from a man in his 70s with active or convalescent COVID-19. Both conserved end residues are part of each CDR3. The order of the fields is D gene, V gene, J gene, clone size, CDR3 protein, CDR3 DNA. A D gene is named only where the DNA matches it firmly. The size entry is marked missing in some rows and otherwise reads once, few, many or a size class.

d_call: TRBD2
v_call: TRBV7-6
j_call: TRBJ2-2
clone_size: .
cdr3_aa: CASSVTSGTTGELFF
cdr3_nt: TGTGCCAGCAGCGTTACTAGCGGGACAACCGGGGAGCTGTTTTTT

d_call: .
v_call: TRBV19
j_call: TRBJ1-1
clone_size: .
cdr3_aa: CASSIPGGTNTEAFF
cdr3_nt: TGTGCCAGTAGTATCCCCGGAGGGACTAACACTGAAGCTTTCTTT

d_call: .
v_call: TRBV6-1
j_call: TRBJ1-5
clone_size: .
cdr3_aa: CASSDRQSGGNQPQHF
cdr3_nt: TGTGCCAGCAGTGACAGACAGTCTGGGGGCAATCAGCCCCAGCATTTT

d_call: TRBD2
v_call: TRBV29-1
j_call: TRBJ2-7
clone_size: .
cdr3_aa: CSVGAGGNEQYF
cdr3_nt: TGCAGCGTGGGAGCGGGAGGAAACGAGCAGTACTTC

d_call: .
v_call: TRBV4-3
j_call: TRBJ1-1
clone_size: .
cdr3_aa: CASSYARSRGRNTEAFF
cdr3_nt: TGCGCCAGCAGCTACGCACGTTCCAGGGGAAGGAACACTGAAGCTTTCTTT

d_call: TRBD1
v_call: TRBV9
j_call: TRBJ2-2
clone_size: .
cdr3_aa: CASSERGRSNTGELFF
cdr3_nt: TGTGCCAGCAGCGAAAGGGGGCGCTCGAACACCGGGGAGCTGTTTTTT

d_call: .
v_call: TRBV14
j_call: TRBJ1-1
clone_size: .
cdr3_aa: CASSQESFVGTEAFF
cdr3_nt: TGTGCCAGCAGCCAGGAGAGTTTCGTCGGCACTGAAGCTTTCTTT

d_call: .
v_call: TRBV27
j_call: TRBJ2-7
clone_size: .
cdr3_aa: CASSFGQNYEQYF
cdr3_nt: TGTGCCAGCAGTTTTGGGCAGAACTACGAGCAGTACTTC

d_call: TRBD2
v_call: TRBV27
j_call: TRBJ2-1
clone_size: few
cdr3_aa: CASSLAGGPSSYNEQFF
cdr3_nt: TGTGCCAGCAGTTTAGCGGGAGGCCCTAGCTCCTACAATGAGCAGTTCTTC

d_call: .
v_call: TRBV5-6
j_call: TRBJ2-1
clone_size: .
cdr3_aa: CASSLPRSSSEQFF
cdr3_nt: TGTGCCAGCAGCTTGCCGAGGTCCAGTTCAGAGCAGTTCTTC

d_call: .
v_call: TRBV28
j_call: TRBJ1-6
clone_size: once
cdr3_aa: CASSPDSFNSPLHF
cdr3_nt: TGTGCCAGCAGTCCAGACAGCTTCAATTCACCCCTCCACTTT

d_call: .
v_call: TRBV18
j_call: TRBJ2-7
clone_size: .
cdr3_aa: CASSPPKGFRYEQYF
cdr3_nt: TGTGCCAGCTCACCCCCCAAGGGGTTTCGCTACGAGCAGTACTTC

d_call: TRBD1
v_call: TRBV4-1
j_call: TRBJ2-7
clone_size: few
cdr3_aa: CASSQEPGQGVYEQYF
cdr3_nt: TGCGCCAGCAGCCAGGAACCGGGACAGGGCGTCTACGAGCAGTACTTC

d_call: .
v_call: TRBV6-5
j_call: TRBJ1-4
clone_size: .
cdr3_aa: CASSNSGYHEKLFF
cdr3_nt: TGTGCCAGCAGTAACAGCGGTTATCATGAAAAACTGTTTTTT

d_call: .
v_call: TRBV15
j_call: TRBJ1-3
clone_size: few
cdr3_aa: CATSRDQAGNSGNTIYF
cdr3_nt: TGTGCCACCAGCAGAGATCAGGCAGGAAACTCTGGAAACACCATATATTTT